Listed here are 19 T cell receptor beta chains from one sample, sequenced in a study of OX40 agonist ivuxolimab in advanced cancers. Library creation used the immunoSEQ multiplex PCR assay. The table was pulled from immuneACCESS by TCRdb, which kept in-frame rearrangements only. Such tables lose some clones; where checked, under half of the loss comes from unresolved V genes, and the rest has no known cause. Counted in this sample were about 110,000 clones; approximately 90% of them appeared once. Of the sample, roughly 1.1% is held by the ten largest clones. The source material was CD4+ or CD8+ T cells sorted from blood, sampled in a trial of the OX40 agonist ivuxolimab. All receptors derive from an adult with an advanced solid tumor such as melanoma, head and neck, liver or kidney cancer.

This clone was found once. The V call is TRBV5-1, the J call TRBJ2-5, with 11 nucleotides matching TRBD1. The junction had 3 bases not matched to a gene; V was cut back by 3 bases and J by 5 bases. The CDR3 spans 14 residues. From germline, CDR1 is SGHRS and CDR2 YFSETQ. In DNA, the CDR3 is TGCGCCAGCAGCTGGACAGGGGGCGAGGAGACCCAGTACTTC. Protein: CASSWTGGEETQYF. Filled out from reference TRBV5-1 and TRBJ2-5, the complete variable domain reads KAGVTQTPRYLIKTRGQQVTLSCSPISGHRSVSWYQQTPGQGLQFLFEYFSETQRNKGNFPGRFSGRQFSNSRSEMNVSTLELGDSALYLCASSWTGGEETQYFGPGTRLLVL.

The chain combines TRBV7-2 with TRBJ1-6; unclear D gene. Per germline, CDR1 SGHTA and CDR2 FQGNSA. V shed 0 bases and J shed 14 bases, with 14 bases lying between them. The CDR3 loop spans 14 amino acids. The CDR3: CASSLAPTSMALHF. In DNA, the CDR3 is TGTGCCAGCAGCTTAGCGCCGACGTCTATGGCCCTCCACTTT.

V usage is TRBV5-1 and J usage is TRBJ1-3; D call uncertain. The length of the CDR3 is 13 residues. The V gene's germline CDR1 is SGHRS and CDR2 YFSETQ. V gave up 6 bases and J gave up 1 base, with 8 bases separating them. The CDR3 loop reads CASKADSGNTIYF. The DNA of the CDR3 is TGCGCCAGCAAGGCGGATTCTGGAAACACCATATATTTT.

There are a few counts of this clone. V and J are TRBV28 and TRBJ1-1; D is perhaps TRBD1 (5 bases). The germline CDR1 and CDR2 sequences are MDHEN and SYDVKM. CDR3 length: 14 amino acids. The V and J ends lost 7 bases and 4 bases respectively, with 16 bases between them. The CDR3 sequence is CASNLRPGGTEAFF. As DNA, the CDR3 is TGTGCCAGCAACCTAAGGCCGGGGGGCACTGAAGCTTTCTTT.

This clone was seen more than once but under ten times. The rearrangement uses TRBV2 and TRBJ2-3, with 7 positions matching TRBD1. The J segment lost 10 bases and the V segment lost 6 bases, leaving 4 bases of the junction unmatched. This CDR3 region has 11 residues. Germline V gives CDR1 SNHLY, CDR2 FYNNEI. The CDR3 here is CASRADRAQYF. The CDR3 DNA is TGTGCCAGCAGAGCAGACAGGGCGCAGTATTTT.

Written as DNA, the CDR3 is TGTGCCAGCAGCCCGGGGGACAGGGGGCAATCACCCCTCCACTTT. It specifies CASSPGDRGQSPLHF. This chain links TRBV9 with TRBJ1-6, with 12 bases identical to TRBD1. This CDR3 is built from 15 residues. Germline-derived CDR1 and CDR2 are SGDLS and YYNGEE. Losses at the gene ends were 4 bases for V and 10 bases for J; bases not matched to a gene: 6.

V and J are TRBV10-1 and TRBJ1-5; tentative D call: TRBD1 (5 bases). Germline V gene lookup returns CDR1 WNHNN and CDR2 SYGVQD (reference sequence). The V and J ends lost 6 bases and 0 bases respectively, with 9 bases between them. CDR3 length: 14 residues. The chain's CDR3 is CASSGDGSNQPQHF. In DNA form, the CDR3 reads TGCGCCAGCAGCGGGGACGGTAGCAATCAGCCCCAGCATTTT.

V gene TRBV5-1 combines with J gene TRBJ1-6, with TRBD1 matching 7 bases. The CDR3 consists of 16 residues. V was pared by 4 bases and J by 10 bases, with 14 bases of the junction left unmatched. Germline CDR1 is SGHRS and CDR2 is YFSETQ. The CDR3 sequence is CASSPPTTGAGSPLHF. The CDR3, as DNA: TGCGCCAGCAGCCCCCCGACAACAGGGGCCGGGTCACCCCTCCACTTT.

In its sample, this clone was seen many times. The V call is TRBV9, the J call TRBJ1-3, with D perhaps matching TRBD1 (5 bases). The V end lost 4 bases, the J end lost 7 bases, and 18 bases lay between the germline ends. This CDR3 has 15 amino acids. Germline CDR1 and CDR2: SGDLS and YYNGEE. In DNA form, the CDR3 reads TGTGCCAGCAGCTTGGAGGGGATTCCAGTTAACACCATATATTTT. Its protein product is CASSLEGIPVNTIYF.

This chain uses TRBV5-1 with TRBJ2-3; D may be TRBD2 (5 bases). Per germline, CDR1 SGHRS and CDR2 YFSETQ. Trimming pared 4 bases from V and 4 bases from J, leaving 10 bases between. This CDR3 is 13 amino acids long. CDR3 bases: TGCGCCAGCAGCCGGGGAGAGGCAGATACGCAGTATTTT. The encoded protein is CASSRGEADTQYF.

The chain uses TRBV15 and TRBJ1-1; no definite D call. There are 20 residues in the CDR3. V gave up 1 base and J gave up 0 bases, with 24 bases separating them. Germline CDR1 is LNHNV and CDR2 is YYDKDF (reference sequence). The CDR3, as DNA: TGTGCCACCAGCAGAGCGGTACGTAGGGAAGATCGTGTCATGAACACTGAAGCTTTCTTT. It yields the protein CATSRAVRREDRVMNTEAFF.

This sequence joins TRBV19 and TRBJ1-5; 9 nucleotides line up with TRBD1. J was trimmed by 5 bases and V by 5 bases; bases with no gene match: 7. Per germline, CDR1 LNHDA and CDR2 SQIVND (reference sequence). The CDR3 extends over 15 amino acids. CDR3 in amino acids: CASSVLQGADQPQHF. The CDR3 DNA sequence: TGTGCCAGTAGTGTACTACAGGGGGCGGATCAGCCCCAGCATTTT.

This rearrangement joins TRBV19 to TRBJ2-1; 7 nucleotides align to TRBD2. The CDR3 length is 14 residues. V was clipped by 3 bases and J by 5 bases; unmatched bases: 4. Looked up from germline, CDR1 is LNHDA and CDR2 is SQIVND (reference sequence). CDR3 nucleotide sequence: TGTGCCAGTAGTATTGGGCTAGCGGACAATGAGCAGTTCTTC. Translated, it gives CASSIGLADNEQFF.

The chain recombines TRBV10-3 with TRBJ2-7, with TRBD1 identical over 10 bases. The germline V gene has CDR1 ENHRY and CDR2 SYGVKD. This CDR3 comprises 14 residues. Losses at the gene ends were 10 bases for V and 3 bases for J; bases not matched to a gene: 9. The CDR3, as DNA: TGTGCCACCCGCGGGGGACAGGGGTTCTACGAGCAGTACTTC. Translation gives CATRGGQGFYEQYF.

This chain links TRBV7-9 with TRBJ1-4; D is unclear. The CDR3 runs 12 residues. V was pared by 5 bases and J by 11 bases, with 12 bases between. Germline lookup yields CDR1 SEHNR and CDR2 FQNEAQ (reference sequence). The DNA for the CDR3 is TGTGCCAGCAGCGTTTCCGGGATTAAACTGTTTTTT. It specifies CASSVSGIKLFF.

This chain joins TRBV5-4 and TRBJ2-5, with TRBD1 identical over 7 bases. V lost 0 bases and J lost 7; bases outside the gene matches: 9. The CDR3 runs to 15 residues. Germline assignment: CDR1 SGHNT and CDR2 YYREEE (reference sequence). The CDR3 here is CASSLVGRGLVTQYF. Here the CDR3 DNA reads TGTGCCAGCAGCTTGGTGGGCAGGGGGTTGGTGACCCAGTACTTC.

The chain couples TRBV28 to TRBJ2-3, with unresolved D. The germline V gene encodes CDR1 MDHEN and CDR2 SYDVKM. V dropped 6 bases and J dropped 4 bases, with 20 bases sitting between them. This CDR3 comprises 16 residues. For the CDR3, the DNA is TGTGCCAGCAGGCCCCATCCGGGTTACACGGCAGATACGCAGTATTTT. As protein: CASRPHPGYTADTQYF.

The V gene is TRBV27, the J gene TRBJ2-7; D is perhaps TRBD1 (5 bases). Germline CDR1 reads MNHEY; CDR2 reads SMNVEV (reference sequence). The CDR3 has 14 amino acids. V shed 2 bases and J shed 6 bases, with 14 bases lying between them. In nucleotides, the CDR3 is TGTGCCAGCAGTTTAGGACAACGCTCGTCCGAGCAGTACTTC. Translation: CASSLGQRSSEQYF.

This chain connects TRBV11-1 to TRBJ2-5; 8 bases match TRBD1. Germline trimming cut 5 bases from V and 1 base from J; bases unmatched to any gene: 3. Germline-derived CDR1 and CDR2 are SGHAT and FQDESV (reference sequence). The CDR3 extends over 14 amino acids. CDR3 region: CASSQDRAQETQYF. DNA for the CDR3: TGTGCCAGCAGCCAGGACAGGGCCCAAGAGACCCAGTACTTC.